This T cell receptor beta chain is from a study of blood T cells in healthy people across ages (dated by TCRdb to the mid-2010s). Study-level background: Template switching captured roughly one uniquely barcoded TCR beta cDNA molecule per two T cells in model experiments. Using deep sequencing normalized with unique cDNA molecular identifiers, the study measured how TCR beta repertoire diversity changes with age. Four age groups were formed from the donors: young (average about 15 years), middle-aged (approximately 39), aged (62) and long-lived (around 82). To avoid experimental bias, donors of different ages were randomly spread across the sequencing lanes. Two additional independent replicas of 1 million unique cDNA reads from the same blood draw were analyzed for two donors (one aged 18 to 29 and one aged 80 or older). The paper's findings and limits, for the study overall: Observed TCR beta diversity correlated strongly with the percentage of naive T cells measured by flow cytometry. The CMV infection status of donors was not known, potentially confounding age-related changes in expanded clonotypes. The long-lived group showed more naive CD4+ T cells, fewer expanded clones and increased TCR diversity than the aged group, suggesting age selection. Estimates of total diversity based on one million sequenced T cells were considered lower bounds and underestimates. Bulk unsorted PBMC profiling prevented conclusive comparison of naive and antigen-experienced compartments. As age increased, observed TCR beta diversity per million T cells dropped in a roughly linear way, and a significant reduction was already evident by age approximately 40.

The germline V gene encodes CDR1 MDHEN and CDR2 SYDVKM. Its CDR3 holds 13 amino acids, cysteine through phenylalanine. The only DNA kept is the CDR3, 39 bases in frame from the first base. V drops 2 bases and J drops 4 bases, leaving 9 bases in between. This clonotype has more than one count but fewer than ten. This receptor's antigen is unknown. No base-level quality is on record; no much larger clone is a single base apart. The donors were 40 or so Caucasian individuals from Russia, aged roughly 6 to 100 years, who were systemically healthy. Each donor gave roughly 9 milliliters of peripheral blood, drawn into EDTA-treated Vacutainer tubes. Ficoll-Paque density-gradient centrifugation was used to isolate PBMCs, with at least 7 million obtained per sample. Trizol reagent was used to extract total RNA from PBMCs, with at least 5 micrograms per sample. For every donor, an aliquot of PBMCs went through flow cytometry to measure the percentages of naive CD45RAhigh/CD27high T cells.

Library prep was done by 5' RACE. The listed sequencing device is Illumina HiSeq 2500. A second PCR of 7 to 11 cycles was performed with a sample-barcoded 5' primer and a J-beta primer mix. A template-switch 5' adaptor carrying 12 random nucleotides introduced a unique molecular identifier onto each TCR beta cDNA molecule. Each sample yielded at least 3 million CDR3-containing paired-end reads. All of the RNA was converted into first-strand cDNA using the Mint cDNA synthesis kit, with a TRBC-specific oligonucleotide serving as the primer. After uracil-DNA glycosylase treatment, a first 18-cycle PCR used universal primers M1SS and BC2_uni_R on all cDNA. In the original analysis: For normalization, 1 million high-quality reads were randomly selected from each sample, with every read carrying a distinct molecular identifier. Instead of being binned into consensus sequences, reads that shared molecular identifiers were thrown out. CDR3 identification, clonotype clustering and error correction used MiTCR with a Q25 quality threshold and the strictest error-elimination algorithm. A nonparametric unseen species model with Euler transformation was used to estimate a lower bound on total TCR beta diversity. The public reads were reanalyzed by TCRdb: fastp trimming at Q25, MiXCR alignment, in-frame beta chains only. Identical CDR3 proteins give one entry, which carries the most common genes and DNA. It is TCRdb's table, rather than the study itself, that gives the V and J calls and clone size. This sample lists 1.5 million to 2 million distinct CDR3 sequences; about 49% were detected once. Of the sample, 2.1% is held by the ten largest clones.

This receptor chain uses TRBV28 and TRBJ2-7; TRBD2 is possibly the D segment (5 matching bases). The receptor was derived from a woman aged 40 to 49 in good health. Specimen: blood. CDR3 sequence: CASSLNPGYEQYF. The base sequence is TGTGCCAGCAGTTTAAATCCGGGATACGAGCAGTACTTC. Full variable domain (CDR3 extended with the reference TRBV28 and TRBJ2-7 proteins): DVKVTQSSRYLVKRTGEKVFLECVQDMDHENMFWYRQDPGLGLRLIYFSYDVKMKEKGDIPEGYSVSREKKERFSLILESASTNQTSMYLCASSLNPGYEQYFGPGTRLTVT.